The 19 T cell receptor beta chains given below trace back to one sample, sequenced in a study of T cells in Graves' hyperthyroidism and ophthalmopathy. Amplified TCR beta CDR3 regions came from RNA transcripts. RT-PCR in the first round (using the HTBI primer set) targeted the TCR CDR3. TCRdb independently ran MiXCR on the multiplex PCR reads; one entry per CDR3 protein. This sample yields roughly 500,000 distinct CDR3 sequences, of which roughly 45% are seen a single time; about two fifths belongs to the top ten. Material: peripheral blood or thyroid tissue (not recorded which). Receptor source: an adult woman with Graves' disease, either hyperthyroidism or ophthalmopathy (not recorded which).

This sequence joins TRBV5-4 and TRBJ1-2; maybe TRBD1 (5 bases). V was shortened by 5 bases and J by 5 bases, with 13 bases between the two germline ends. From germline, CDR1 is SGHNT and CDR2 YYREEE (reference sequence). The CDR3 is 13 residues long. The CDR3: CASSQMGPYGYTF. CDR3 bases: TGTGCCAGCAGTCAGATGGGACCTTATGGCTACACCTTC.

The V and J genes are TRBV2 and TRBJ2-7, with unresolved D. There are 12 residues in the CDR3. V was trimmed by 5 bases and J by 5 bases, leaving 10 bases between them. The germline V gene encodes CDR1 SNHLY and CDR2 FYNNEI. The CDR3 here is CASSHSDDEQYF. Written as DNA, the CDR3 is TGTGCCAGCAGTCATTCAGACGACGAGCAGTACTTC. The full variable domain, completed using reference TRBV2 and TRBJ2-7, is EPEVTQTPSHQVTQMGQEVILRCVPISNHLYFYWYRQILGQKVEFLVSFYNNEISEKSEIFDDQFSVERPDGSNFTLKIRSTKLEDSAMYFCASSHSDDEQYFGPGTRLTVT.

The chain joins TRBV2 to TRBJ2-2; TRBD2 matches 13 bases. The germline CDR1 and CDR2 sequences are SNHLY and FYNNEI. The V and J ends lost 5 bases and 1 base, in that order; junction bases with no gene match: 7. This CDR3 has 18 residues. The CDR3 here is CASSLRTSGSRNTGELFF. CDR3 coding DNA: TGTGCCAGCAGTCTGAGGACTAGCGGGAGCCGGAACACCGGGGAGCTGTTTTTT. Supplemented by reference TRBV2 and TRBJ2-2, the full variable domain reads EPEVTQTPSHQVTQMGQEVILRCVPISNHLYFYWYRQILGQKVEFLVSFYNNEISEKSEIFDDQFSVERPDGSNFTLKIRSTKLEDSAMYFCASSLRTSGSRNTGELFFGEGSRLTVL.

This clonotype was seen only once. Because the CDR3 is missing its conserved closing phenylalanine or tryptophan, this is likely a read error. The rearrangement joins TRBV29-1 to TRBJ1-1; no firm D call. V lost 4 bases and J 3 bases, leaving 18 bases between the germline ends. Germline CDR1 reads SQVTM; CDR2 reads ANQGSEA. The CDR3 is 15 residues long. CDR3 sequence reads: CSVVGFGLIDTEAFS. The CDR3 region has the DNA TGCAGCGTTGTAGGGTTCGGCCTGATTGACACTGAAGCTTTCTCT.

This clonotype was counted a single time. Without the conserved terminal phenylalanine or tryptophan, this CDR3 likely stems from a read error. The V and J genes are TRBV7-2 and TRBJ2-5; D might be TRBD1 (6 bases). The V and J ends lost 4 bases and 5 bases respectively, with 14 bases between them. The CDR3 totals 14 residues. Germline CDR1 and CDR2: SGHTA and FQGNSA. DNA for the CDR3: TGTGCCAGCAGCTGGGACACGAGTGCGGAGACCCAGTACCTC. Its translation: CASSWDTSAETQYL.

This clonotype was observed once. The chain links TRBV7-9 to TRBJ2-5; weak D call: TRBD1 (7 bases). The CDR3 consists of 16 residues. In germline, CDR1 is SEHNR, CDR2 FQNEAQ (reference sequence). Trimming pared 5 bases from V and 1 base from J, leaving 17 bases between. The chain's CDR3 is CASSLRQGGVQETQYF. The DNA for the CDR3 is TGTGCCAGCAGCCTTAGACAGGGAGGCGTCCAAGAGACCCAGTACTTC.

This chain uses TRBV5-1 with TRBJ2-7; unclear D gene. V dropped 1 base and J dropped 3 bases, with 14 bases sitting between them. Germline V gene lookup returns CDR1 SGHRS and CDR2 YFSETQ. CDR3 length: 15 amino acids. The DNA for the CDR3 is TGCGCCAGCAGCTTGATAGCAGTTCTATTCTACGAGCAGTACTTC. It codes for CASSLIAVLFYEQYF.

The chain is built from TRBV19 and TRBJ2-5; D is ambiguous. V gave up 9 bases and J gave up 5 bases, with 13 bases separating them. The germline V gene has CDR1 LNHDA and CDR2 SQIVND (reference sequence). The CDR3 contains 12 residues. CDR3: CASNNEGETQYF. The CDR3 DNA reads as TGTGCCAGCAACAACGAAGGGGAGACCCAGTACTTC. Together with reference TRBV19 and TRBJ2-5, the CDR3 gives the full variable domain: DGGITQSPKYLFRKEGQNVTLSCEQNLNHDAMYWYRQDPGQGLRLIYYSQIVNDFQKGDIAEGYSVSREKKESFPLTVTSAQKNPTAFYLCASNNEGETQYFGPGTRLLVL.

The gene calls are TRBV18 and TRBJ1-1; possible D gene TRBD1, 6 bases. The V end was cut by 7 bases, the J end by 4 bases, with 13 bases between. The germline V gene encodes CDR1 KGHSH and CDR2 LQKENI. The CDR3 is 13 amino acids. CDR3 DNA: TGTGCCAGCTTACCCCAAGGGGGCACTGAAGCTTTCTTT. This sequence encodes CASLPQGGTEAFF. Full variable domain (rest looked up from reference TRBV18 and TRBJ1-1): NAGVMQNPRHLVRRRGQEARLRCSPMKGHSHVYWYRQLPEEGLKFMVYLQKENIIDESGMPKERFSAEFPKEGPSILRIQQVVRGDSAAYFCASLPQGGTEAFFGQGTRLTVV.

In nucleotides, the CDR3 is TGTGCCAGCAGTGAAGGGGCAGGGGGCGATGGGTACCGAGAGACCCAGTACTTC. It is translated as CASSEGAGGDGYRETQYF. V gene TRBV25-1 combines with J gene TRBJ2-5; 8 bases line up with TRBD1. This CDR3 is 18 amino acids long. V lost 2 bases, J lost 4 bases, and 15 bases stayed unmatched. Per germline, CDR1 MGHDK and CDR2 SYGVNS. The variable domain in full, completed from reference TRBV25-1 and TRBJ2-5, reads EADIYQTPRYLVIGTGKKITLECSQTMGHDKMYWYQQDPGMELHLIHYSYGVNSTEKGDLSSESTVSRIRTEHFPLTLESARPSHTSQYLCASSEGAGGDGYRETQYFGPGTRLLVL.

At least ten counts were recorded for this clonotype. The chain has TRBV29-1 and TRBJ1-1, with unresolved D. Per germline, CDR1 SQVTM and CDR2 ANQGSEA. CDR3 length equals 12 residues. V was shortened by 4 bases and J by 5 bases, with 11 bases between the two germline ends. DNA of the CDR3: TGCAGCGTTGGACTTCGCGGAACTGAAGCTTTCTTT. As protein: CSVGLRGTEAFF.

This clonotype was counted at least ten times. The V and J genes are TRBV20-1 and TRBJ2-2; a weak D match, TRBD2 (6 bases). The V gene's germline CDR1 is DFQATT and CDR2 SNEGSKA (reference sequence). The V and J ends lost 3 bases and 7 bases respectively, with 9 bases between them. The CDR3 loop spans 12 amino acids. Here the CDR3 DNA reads TGCAGTGCTAGGCGGGACGACGGGGAGCTGTTTTTT. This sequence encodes CSARRDDGELFF.

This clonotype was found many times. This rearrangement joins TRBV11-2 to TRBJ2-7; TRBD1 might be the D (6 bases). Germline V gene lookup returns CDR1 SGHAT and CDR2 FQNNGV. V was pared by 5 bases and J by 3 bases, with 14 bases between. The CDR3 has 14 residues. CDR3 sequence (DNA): TGTGCCAGCAGCAGGGACACAGCAATCTACGAGCAGTACTTC. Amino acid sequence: CASSRDTAIYEQYF.

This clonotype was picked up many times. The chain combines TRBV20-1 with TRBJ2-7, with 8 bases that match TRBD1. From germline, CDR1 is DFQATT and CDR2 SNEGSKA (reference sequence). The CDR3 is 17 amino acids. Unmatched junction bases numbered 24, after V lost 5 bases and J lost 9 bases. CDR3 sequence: CSALDRGFEGVGLGQYF. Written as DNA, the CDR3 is TGCAGTGCTCTAGACAGGGGCTTCGAGGGTGTCGGGCTAGGGCAGTACTTC.

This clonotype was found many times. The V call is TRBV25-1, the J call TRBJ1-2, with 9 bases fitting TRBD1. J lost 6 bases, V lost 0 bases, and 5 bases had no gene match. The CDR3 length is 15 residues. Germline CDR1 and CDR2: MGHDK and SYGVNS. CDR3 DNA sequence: TGTGCCAGCAGTGAATATGGGACAGGGAGTCATGGCTACACCTTC. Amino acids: CASSEYGTGSHGYTF.

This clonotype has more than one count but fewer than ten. The CDR3 coding sequence is TGTGCCAGCAGAAACGAGCAGTACTTC. This codes for CASRNEQYF. The chain recombines TRBV27 with TRBJ2-7; D unresolved. Germline V CDR1 and CDR2: MNHEY, SMNVEV (reference sequence). This CDR3 contains 9 residues. The germline V and J ends were trimmed by 6 bases and 5 bases, with 2 bases remaining between them.

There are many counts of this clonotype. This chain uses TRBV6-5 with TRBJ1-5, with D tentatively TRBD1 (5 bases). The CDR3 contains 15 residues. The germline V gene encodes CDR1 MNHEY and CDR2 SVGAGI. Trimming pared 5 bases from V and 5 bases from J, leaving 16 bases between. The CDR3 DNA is TGTGCCAGCAGTGTCCAGGGTGGTTCAGATCAGCCCCAGCATTTT. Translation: CASSVQGGSDQPQHF.

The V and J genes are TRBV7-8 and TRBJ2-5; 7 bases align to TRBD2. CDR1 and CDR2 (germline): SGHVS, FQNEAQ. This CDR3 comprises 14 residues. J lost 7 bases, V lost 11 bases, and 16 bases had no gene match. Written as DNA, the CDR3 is TGTGCCTCTAAGATTGGCGGGAGTTCTGGGACCCAGTACTTC. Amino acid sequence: CASKIGGSSGTQYF.

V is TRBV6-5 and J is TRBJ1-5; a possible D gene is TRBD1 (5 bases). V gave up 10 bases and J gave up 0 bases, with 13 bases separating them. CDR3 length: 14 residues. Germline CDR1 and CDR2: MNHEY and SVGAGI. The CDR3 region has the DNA TGTGCCACCAAGGACAAATATAGCAATCAGCCCCAGCATTTT. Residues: CATKDKYSNQPQHF.